These 6 T cell receptor beta chains were sequenced from one sample in a study of T cell responses to AZD1222 COVID-19 vaccine. Sequenced by immunoSEQ multiplex PCR; TCRdb stores in-frame clones only, minus some. The sample includes about 140,000 clones, 85% to 90% of them seen just once. This specimen was peripheral blood, taken on day 0 of AZD1222 vaccination. The receptor set was obtained from an adult in good health.

This clone has a single count. The V call is TRBV4-3, the J call TRBJ2-1, with 9 nucleotides matching TRBD2. Germline CDR1 is LGHNA and CDR2 is YSLEER. The CDR3 runs 17 residues. The J segment lost 0 bases and the V segment lost 3 bases, leaving 6 bases of the junction unmatched. CDR3 loop: CASSHSPGLASYNEQFF. The CDR3 region has the DNA TGCGCCAGCAGCCATTCCCCGGGACTAGCCTCCTACAATGAGCAGTTCTTC.

This sequence joins TRBV19 and TRBJ1-1, with unresolved D. CDR1 is LNHDA and CDR2 is SQIVND in the germline V gene (reference sequence). The CDR3 runs 13 residues. With 2 bases removed from V and 6 bases from J, the gap between germline ends came to 10 bases. CDR3 nucleotides: TGTGCCAGTAGTATAAACACATTCCCTGAAGCTTTCTTT. This codes for CASSINTFPEAFF.

This rearrangement joins TRBV27 to TRBJ1-6; TRBD1 agrees at 7 bases. The CDR3 is 15 residues long. The V gene's germline CDR1 is MNHEY and CDR2 SMNVEV (reference sequence). Losses at the gene ends were 3 bases for V and 10 bases for J; bases not matched to a gene: 9. CDR3 DNA: TGTGCCAGCAGTTTTTCCGCGACAGGGTTATCACCCCTCCACTTT. Amino acid sequence: CASSFSATGLSPLHF.

The chain employs TRBV19 and TRBJ2-5, with 8 bases aligning to TRBD1. Trimming removed 2 bases from V and 5 bases from J; junction bases left unmatched: 4. The CDR3 contains 14 residues. Germline V gene lookup returns CDR1 LNHDA and CDR2 SQIVND (reference sequence). The CDR3 here is CASSIQGAEETQYF. CDR3 nucleotides: TGTGCCAGTAGTATACAGGGGGCCGAGGAGACCCAGTACTTC.

The chain combines TRBV7-8 with TRBJ1-1; D is uncertain. With 3 bases removed from V and 1 base from J, the gap between germline ends came to 9 bases. CDR3 length: 14 amino acids. Germline lookup yields CDR1 SGHVS and CDR2 FQNEAQ. The CDR3 is CASSFLTWNTEAFF. The CDR3 DNA reads as TGTGCCAGCAGCTTTCTTACATGGAACACTGAAGCTTTCTTT.

The chain is built from TRBV5-4 and TRBJ2-3, with D tentatively TRBD2 (5 bases). V was clipped by 4 bases and J by 2 bases, with 17 bases between them. CDR1 SGHNT and CDR2 YYREEE come from the germline V gene (reference sequence). The CDR3 totals 16 residues. The CDR3 spells CASSPPGERNTDTQYF. The CDR3 DNA reads TGTGCCAGCAGCCCCCCGGGCGAGCGGAACACAGATACGCAGTATTTT. Variable domain in full (rest from reference TRBV5-4 and TRBJ2-3): ETGVTQSPTHLIKTRGQQVTLRCSSQSGHNTVSWYQQALGQGPQFIFQYYREEENGRGNFPPRFSGLQFPNYSSELNVNALELDDSALYLCASSPPGERNTDTQYFGPGTRLTVL.